A selection of T cell receptor beta chains follows, all from one sample in a study of blood T cell repertoires in COVID-19. The data were produced by immunoSEQ multiplex PCR, yet TCRdb's version contains in-frame clones alone and is incomplete. The sample includes under 75,000 clones, 88% of them seen just once. Sample: peripheral blood. These receptors all stem from a human donor in a cohort sampled during active COVID-19. CDR3s include the opening cysteine and the closing phenylalanine or tryptophan. Fields, in order: clone size, V gene, D gene, J gene, CDR3 protein, CDR3 DNA. A D gene is named only where the DNA matches it firmly. Rows give clone size only sometimes, using once, few, many, or a class for an expanded clone.

NA,TRBV3-1/TRBV3-2,NA,TRBJ1-6,CASSQSRGNSPLHF,TGTGCCAGCAGCCAATCCCGGGGAAATTCACCCCTCCACTTT
NA,TRBV2,NA,TRBJ1-2,CASSEAERGYTF,TGTGCCAGCTCCGAGGCTGAACGTGGCTACACCTTC
NA,TRBV19,NA,TRBJ1-5,CASSFQATNQPQHF,TGTGCCAGTAGTTTCCAGGCTACCAATCAGCCCCAGCATTTT
NA,TRBV5-1,TRBD2,TRBJ2-2,CASSWRASGRAGNTGELFF,TGCGCCAGCAGCTGGCGGGCTAGCGGGAGGGCCGGGAACACCGGGGAGCTGTTTTTT
NA,TRBV11-2,TRBD1,TRBJ2-3,CASSSNRGRETDTQYF,TGTGCCAGCAGCTCTAACAGGGGAAGGGAGACAGATACGCAGTATTTT
NA,TRBV28,NA,TRBJ1-2,CASNAPSFGSYTF,TGTGCCAGCAACGCTCCCTCCTTCGGGAGCTACACCTTC
few,TRBV30,NA,TRBJ1-6,CAWGSSYNSPLHF,TGTGCCTGGGGCAGCTCCTATAATTCACCCCTCCACTTT
NA,TRBV5-6,NA,TRBJ1-6,CASRITGVANSPLHF,TGTGCCAGTAGAATTACTGGGGTAGCGAATTCACCCCTCCACTTT
NA,TRBV29-1,NA,TRBJ1-1,CSVVRGDTEAFF,TGCAGCGTTGTGCGGGGCGACACTGAAGCTTTCTTT
NA,TRBV30,NA,TRBJ2-5,CAWSGGEEEETQYF,TGTGCCTGGAGTGGGGGAGAGGAAGAAGAGACCCAGTACTTC
NA,TRBV3-1/TRBV3-2,NA,TRBJ2-3,CASSQGGRAVQQYF,TGTGCCAGCAGCCAAGGGGGTCGAGCGGTGCAGCAGTATTTT
NA,TRBV7-2,NA,TRBJ1-5,CASSLRGNQPQHF,TGTGCCAGCAGCCTCCGCGGCAATCAGCCCCAGCATTTT
NA,TRBV19,TRBD1,TRBJ2-7,CASSLQGSSSYEQYF,TGTGCCAGTAGTCTACAGGGGTCAAGCTCCTACGAGCAGTACTTC
NA,TRBV7-2,TRBD2,TRBJ2-3,CASSATSGGPGDTQYF,TGTGCCAGCAGCGCGACTAGCGGGGGTCCCGGGGATACGCAGTATTTT
few,TRBV14,NA,TRBJ2-2,CASSQLQDTGELFF,TGTGCCAGCAGCCAATTACAGGACACCGGGGAGCTGTTTTTT
NA,TRBV7-9,TRBD1,TRBJ2-2,CATTDRGNTGELFF,TGTGCCACTACTGACAGGGGGAACACCGGGGAGCTGTTTTTT
NA,TRBV19,NA,TRBJ2-3,CASSPPGVSDTQYF,TGTGCCAGTAGTCCTCCAGGGGTATCTGATACGCAGTATTTT
NA,TRBV14,NA,TRBJ2-4,CASSLLGAAKNIQYF,TGTGCCAGCAGCCTCCTAGGGGCCGCCAAAAACATTCAGTACTTC
NA,TRBV28,NA,TRBJ1-2,CASSSVVYGYTF,TGTGCCAGCAGTTCCGTCGTCTATGGCTACACCTTC
once,TRBV4-3,TRBD1,TRBJ2-2,CASSQGRRGRSNTGELFF,TGCGCCAGCAGCCAAGGTAGAAGGGGGCGGTCGAACACCGGGGAGCTGTTTTTT
once,TRBV6-5,TRBD2,TRBJ2-3,CAAEVGLADTDTQYF,TGTGCCGCAGAGGTCGGACTAGCGGACACAGATACGCAGTATTTT
few,TRBV12-3/TRBV12-4,NA,TRBJ1-6,CATGDPAAPLHF,TGTGCCACAGGCGATCCAGCCGCACCCCTCCACTTT
NA,TRBV5-8,NA,TRBJ1-2,CASLTGLF,TGTGCCAGCCTGACAGGTCTCTTC
few,TRBV5-5,NA,TRBJ2-2,CASSYSRGANTGELFF,TGTGCCAGCAGCTACAGTAGGGGTGCGAACACCGGGGAGCTGTTTTTT
NA,TRBV30,NA,TRBJ2-7,CAWLQGYEQYF,TGTGCCTGGTTACAGGGATACGAGCAGTACTTC
NA,TRBV3-1/TRBV3-2,NA,TRBJ2-5,CASSSQLQGVCRETQYF,TGTGCCAGCAGCTCCCAGCTACAAGGGGTTTGTAGGGAGACCCAGTACTTC
NA,TRBV5-1,TRBD2,TRBJ2-3,CASSASGYTDTQYF,TGCGCCAGCAGTGCTAGCGGTTACACAGATACGCAGTATTTT
NA,TRBV6-2/TRBV6-3,TRBD1,TRBJ1-1,CASSYRQGEAFF,TGTGCCAGCAGTTACCGACAGGGAGAAGCTTTCTTT
NA,TRBV4-2,NA,TRBJ1-6,CASSQEVASSYNSPLHF,TGTGCCAGCAGCCAAGAGGTAGCAAGCTCCTATAATTCACCCCTCCACTTT
NA,TRBV10-2,NA,TRBJ1-1,CAISQILDTEAFF,TGCGCCATATCACAAATCCTGGACACTGAAGCTTTCTTT
NA,TRBV6-5,TRBD2,TRBJ2-1,CASWGLAGSYNEQFF,TGTGCCAGCTGGGGACTAGCGGGCTCCTACAATGAGCAGTTCTTC
NA,TRBV27,TRBD1,TRBJ2-7,CASSYGQGAYEQYF,TGTGCCAGCAGTTACGGACAGGGGGCCTACGAGCAGTACTTC
NA,TRBV5-8,TRBD2,TRBJ2-5,CASSQGLAGALETQYF,TGTGCCAGCAGCCAGGGACTAGCGGGAGCTCTGGAGACCCAGTACTTC
NA,TRBV24-1,TRBD1,TRBJ1-5,CATSDRGYQPQHF,TGTGCCACCAGCGACAGGGGATATCAGCCCCAGCATTTT
NA,TRBV28,TRBD2,TRBJ2-7,CASIQGASGSYEQYF,TGTGCCAGCATTCAGGGGGCTAGCGGGAGTTACGAGCAGTACTTC
NA,TRBV28,NA,TRBJ2-7,CASSFRLQVTNEQYF,TGTGCCAGCAGTTTTCGTCTGCAGGTAACGAACGAGCAGTACTTC